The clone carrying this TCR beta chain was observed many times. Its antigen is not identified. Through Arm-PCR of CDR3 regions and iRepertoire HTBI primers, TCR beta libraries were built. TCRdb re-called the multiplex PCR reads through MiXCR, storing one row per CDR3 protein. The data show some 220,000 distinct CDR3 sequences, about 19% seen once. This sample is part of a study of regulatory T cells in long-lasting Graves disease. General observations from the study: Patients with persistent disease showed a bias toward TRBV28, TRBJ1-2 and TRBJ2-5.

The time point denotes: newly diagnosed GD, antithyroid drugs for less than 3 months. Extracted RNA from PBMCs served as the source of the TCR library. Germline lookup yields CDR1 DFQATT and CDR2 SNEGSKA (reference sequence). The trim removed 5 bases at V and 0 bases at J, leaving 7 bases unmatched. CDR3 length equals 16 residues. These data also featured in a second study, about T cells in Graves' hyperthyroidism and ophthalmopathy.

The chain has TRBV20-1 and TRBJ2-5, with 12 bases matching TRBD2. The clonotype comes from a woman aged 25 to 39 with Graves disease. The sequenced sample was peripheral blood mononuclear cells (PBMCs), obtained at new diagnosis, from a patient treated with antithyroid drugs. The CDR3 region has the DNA TGCAGTGCTGGACAAACTAGCGGGGGGTACCAAGAGACCCAGTACTTC. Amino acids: CSAGQTSGGYQETQYF.